This passage covers 30 T cell receptor beta chains from one sample sequenced in a study of blood T cell repertoires in COVID-19 (dated by TCRdb to 2018 to 2020). The method behind the library was the immunoSEQ multiplex PCR assay. Entries here come from immuneACCESS through TCRdb and include only in-frame sequences with V and J called. Some clones fail to appear in such tables; in the studies checked, an unresolved V gene covers under half of the shortfall, and the cause of the remainder is unknown. A total of roughly 220,000 clones appear in this sample, about 86% of them only once. The ten largest clones represent roughly a tenth of the sample. The source material was peripheral blood. Source of these receptors: a woman aged 45 to 65 with COVID-19, enrolled during active disease.

A single count supports this clone. The rearrangement joins TRBV19 to TRBJ2-1, with D possibly being TRBD1 (6 bases). This CDR3 is 15 amino acids long. V shed 4 bases and J shed 2 bases, with 12 bases lying between them. Germline CDR1 reads LNHDA; CDR2 reads SQIVND (reference sequence). Here the CDR3 reads CASSRDTTPYNEQFF. For the CDR3, the DNA is TGTGCCAGTAGTAGGGACACGACACCCTACAATGAGCAGTTCTTC.

The V and J genes are TRBV12-3 or TRBV12-4 and TRBJ2-7, with 7 bases identical to TRBD2. This CDR3 comprises 13 residues. V shed 8 bases, J shed 4 bases, and the junction held 8 bases outside the gene matches. The CDR3 here is CASSWGTKYEQYV. CDR3 bases: TGTGCCAGCTCCTGGGGGACTAAATACGAGCAGTACGTC.

This clone has a single count. V is TRBV7-2 and J is TRBJ2-2, with a weak D call TRBD1 (5 bases). Trimming cost V 4 bases and J 6 bases, with 12 bases left between them. The CDR3 is 14 residues long. Germline CDR1 reads SGHTA; CDR2 reads FQGNSA. This CDR3 is CASSWGRAAGELFF. CDR3 nucleotide sequence: TGTGCCAGCAGCTGGGGCAGGGCGGCCGGGGAGCTGTTTTTT.

The chain joins TRBV5-1 to TRBJ1-1; 7 bases align to TRBD1. J lost 6 bases, V lost 4 bases, and 6 bases had no gene match. CDR1 is SGHRS, CDR2 YFSETQ, per germline. The CDR3 is 13 residues long. The CDR3 spells CASSPTGVAEAFF. In DNA, the CDR3 is TGCGCCAGCAGCCCCACAGGGGTCGCTGAAGCTTTCTTT.

This chain uses TRBV27 with TRBJ1-1; a possible D gene is TRBD1 (6 bases). The V end lost 7 bases, the J end lost 11 bases, and 17 bases lay between the germline ends. The CDR3 covers 12 residues. The germline CDR1 and CDR2 sequences are MNHEY and SMNVEV (reference sequence). The CDR3 loop reads CASNPLGGLAFF. CDR3 sequence (DNA): TGTGCCAGCAATCCCCTGGGGGGGCTGGCTTTCTTT.

This clone was observed a few times. This sequence joins TRBV19 and TRBJ1-1, with TRBD1 identical over 8 bases. Germline CDR1 reads LNHDA; CDR2 reads SQIVND (reference sequence). The CDR3 runs 15 residues. With 1 base clipped from V and 1 base from J, the junction kept 2 bases outside the gene matches. In DNA form, the CDR3 reads TGTGCCAGTAGTATAGTAACAGGGGGGAACACTGAAGCTTTCTTT. Its protein is CASSIVTGGNTEAFF.

The chain carries TRBV5-1 and TRBJ1-6; TRBD1 is a possible D gene (5 bases). V lost 0 bases and J lost 10, with 17 bases in between. Germline V gene lookup returns CDR1 SGHRS and CDR2 YFSETQ. CDR3 length: 16 amino acids. The CDR3: CASSLAGDGEKSPLHF. The DNA of the CDR3 is TGCGCCAGCAGCTTGGCGGGGGATGGGGAAAAGTCACCCCTCCACTTT.

The gene calls are TRBV30 and TRBJ1-5; TRBD1 matches 7 bases. CDR1 is GTSNPN and CDR2 is SVGIG in the germline V gene (reference sequence). The V segment lost 2 bases and the J segment 2 bases; nucleotides outside the gene matches: 6. The CDR3 consists of 15 residues. CDR3 amino acids: CAWSLQGVRNQPQHF. The DNA of the CDR3 is TGTGCCTGGAGTCTCCAGGGGGTCCGCAATCAGCCCCAGCATTTT.

The chain is built from TRBV27 and TRBJ1-2; 9 positions match TRBD1. With 2 bases clipped from V and 2 bases from J, the junction kept 0 bases outside the gene matches. The CDR3 has 14 amino acids. Germline V gene sequence: CDR1 MNHEY, CDR2 SMNVEV (reference sequence). As DNA, the CDR3 is TGTGCCAGCAGTTTAGGGACAGGGAACTATGGCTACACCTTC. It yields the protein CASSLGTGNYGYTF.

This chain connects TRBV29-1 to TRBJ2-7; D perhaps matches TRBD1 (5 bases). There are 13 residues in the CDR3. Germline CDR1 SQVTM, CDR2 ANQGSEA. The V end lost 4 bases, the J end lost 6 bases, and 16 bases lay between the germline ends. The CDR3 nucleotides are TGCAGCGTTGTCGAGACAGCATTTAGCGAGCAGTACTTC. It specifies CSVVETAFSEQYF.

The V and J genes are TRBV7-2 and TRBJ2-7; TRBD2 matches 13 bases. V was pared by 5 bases and J by 3 bases, with 7 bases of the junction left unmatched. This CDR3 region has 16 residues. The V gene's germline CDR1 is SGHTA and CDR2 FQGNSA. The CDR3 nucleotides are TGTGCCAGCAGCATAGGGGGACTAGCGGGAAGCTACGAGCAGTACTTC. Translation gives CASSIGGLAGSYEQYF.

This chain connects TRBV9 to TRBJ2-3, with D maybe TRBD2 (5 bases). Germline CDR1 is SGDLS and CDR2 is YYNGEE. Between the trimmed V and J ends, which lost 0 bases and 0 bases, there was a span of 5 bases. There are 14 residues in the CDR3. CDR3 residues: CASSVVASTDTQYF. DNA for the CDR3: TGTGCCAGCAGCGTAGTAGCGAGCACAGATACGCAGTATTTT.

The rearrangement joins TRBV6-2 or TRBV6-3 to TRBJ2-2; D uncertain. V was shortened by 6 bases and J by 5 bases, with 10 bases between the two germline ends. Germline-derived CDR1 and CDR2 are MNHEY and SVGEGT. The CDR3 is 13 amino acids. The CDR3 is CASRPVSTGELFF. CDR3 nucleotide sequence: TGTGCCAGCAGACCTGTTTCGACCGGGGAGCTGTTTTTT.

The chain carries TRBV5-1 and TRBJ2-7; TRBD1 matches 7 bases. Germline values: CDR1 SGHRS, CDR2 YFSETQ. J lost 1 base, V lost 0 bases, and 16 bases had no gene match. This CDR3 spans 19 amino acids. The CDR3 coding sequence is TGCGCCAGCAGCTTGGCCCGGGACCTTGGACAGGCAAAATCCTACGAGCAGTACTTC. Translation gives CASSLARDLGQAKSYEQYF.

The rearrangement links TRBV9 to TRBJ2-2; D possibly corresponds to TRBD1 (6 bases). Germline V gene lookup returns CDR1 SGDLS and CDR2 YYNGEE. The CDR3 covers 15 residues. Trimming cost V 4 bases and J 4 bases, with 14 bases left between them. The DNA for the CDR3 is TGTGCCAGCAGCCTGTATACAGGGCCCACCGGGGAGCTGTTTTTT. It specifies CASSLYTGPTGELFF.

The rearrangement joins TRBV24-1 to TRBJ2-3; 10 bases are a match to TRBD1. The V and J ends lost 5 bases and 4 bases, in that order; junction bases with no gene match: 8. Germline V gene data show CDR1 as KGHDR and CDR2 as SFDVKD. This CDR3 comprises 16 residues. For the CDR3, the DNA is TGTGCCACCAGTGGGTCGGACAGGGGGATGGCAGATACGCAGTATTTT. Translation gives CATSGSDRGMADTQYF.

V usage is TRBV5-6 and J usage is TRBJ1-1, with 12 positions matching TRBD1. V shed 2 bases, J shed 5 bases, and the junction held 4 bases outside the gene matches. The CDR3 consists of 15 residues. CDR1 is SGHDT and CDR2 is YYEEEE in the germline V gene. This CDR3 reads CASSLPGQGATEAFF. The CDR3 nucleotides are TGTGCCAGCAGCTTACCGGGACAGGGGGCTACTGAAGCTTTCTTT.

This clone turned up a few times. The chain employs TRBV7-2 and TRBJ1-6; maybe TRBD1 (6 bases). This CDR3 is 15 amino acids long. The germline V gene has CDR1 SGHTA and CDR2 FQGNSA. The V end lost 1 base, the J end lost 5 bases, and 9 bases lay between the germline ends. CDR3 sequence (DNA): TGTGCCAGCAGCTTAGGGTCAGGGGATAATTCACCCCTCCACTTT. Encoded protein: CASSLGSGDNSPLHF. Based on the CDR3 plus reference TRBV7-2 and TRBJ1-6, the full variable domain is GAGVSQSPSNKVTEKGKDVELRCDPISGHTALYWYRQSLGQGLEFLIYFQGNSAPDKSGLPSDRFSAERTGGSVSTLTIQRTQQEDSAVYLCASSLGSGDNSPLHFGNGTRLTVT.

The rearrangement links TRBV11-2 to TRBJ2-7; D is unresolved. This CDR3 is built from 11 residues. The V gene's germline CDR1 is SGHAT and CDR2 FQNNGV. The V gene lost 2 bases and the J gene lost 5 bases, with 4 bases spanning the gap. CDR3: CASSLSHEQYF. Here the CDR3 DNA reads TGTGCCAGCAGCTTAAGCCACGAGCAGTACTTC.

CDR3 sequence reads: CASSYRGQMNTEAFF. The CDR3 DNA reads TGTGCCAGCAGTTACAGGGGACAGATGAACACTGAAGCTTTCTTT. This sequence joins TRBV6-5 and TRBJ1-1, with TRBD1 matching 7 bases. This CDR3 has 15 residues. The junction had 3 bases not matched to a gene; V was cut back by 2 bases and J by 0 bases. CDR1 MNHEY and CDR2 SVGAGI come from the germline V gene.

The V and J genes are TRBV5-1 and TRBJ2-3; D gene ambiguous. Germline V gives CDR1 SGHRS, CDR2 YFSETQ. The V gene lost 6 bases and the J gene lost 1 base, with 9 bases spanning the gap. This CDR3 is built from 13 residues. The CDR3 spells CASKIAGTDTQYF. Written as DNA, the CDR3 is TGCGCCAGCAAAATAGCCGGCACAGATACGCAGTATTTT.

The CDR3 here is CAWNTGTHTEAFF. The CDR3 DNA follows: TGTGCCTGGAATACAGGAACCCACACTGAAGCTTTCTTT. The V gene is TRBV30, the J gene TRBJ1-1, with D tentatively TRBD1 (5 bases). The V end was cut by 4 bases, the J end by 3 bases, with 12 bases between. Germline-derived CDR1 and CDR2 are GTSNPN and SVGIG (reference sequence). This CDR3 has 13 amino acids.

J is TRBJ1-3 and V is TRBV11-3, with unresolved D. The V end lost 4 bases, the J end lost 4 bases, and 11 bases lay between the germline ends. This CDR3 contains 14 residues. The germline gives CDR1 SGHNT, CDR2 YENEEA. In DNA, the CDR3 is TGTGCCAGCAGCTCAAGAAAACAGGGAAACACCATATATTTT. Residues: CASSSRKQGNTIYF.

This clone was detected once. The chain employs TRBV28 and TRBJ2-7; 9 nucleotides align to TRBD1. The germline V gene encodes CDR1 MDHEN and CDR2 SYDVKM. The ends lost 6 bases at V and 4 bases at J; junction bases unmatched: 22. The CDR3 is 19 residues long. The CDR3 sequence is CASSPRTNRGPPPLYEQYF. CDR3 coding DNA: TGTGCCAGCAGCCCACGGACTAACAGGGGGCCTCCCCCCCTTTACGAGCAGTACTTC.

The V call is TRBV25-1, the J call TRBJ2-5, with 7 positions matching TRBD1. The ends lost 1 base at V and 1 base at J; junction bases unmatched: 0. Germline loops: CDR1 MGHDK, CDR2 SYGVNS. This CDR3 comprises 14 residues. CDR3 nucleotide sequence: TGTGCCAGCAGTGAATGGGACAGCCAAGAGACCCAGTACTTC. It yields the protein CASSEWDSQETQYF.

The chain has TRBV5-4 and TRBJ2-2, with D perhaps TRBD1 (6 bases). The CDR3 loop spans 15 amino acids. CDR1 SGHNT and CDR2 YYREEE come from the germline V gene (reference sequence). Trimming shortened V by 2 bases and J by 2 bases, and 10 bases separated the two germline ends. In DNA, the CDR3 is TGTGCCAGCAGCTTAAGGGGGTTTAACACCGGGGAGCTGTTTTTT. It encodes CASSLRGFNTGELFF.

The chain couples TRBV30 to TRBJ1-2; 12 nucleotides match TRBD1. Germline assignment: CDR1 GTSNPN and CDR2 SVGIG (reference sequence). V lost 5 bases, J lost 2 bases, and 6 bases stayed unmatched. The length of the CDR3 is 15 residues. The CDR3, as DNA: TGTGCCTGGGCCCCCGGGACAGGGGGCAACTATGGCTACACCTTC. Protein product: CAWAPGTGGNYGYTF. Drawing the rest from reference TRBV30 and TRBJ1-2, the complete variable domain is SQTIHQWPATLVQPVGSPLSLECTVEGTSNPNLYWYRQAAGRGLQLLFYSVGIGQISSEVPQNLSASRPQDRQFILSSKKLLLSDSGFYLCAWAPGTGGNYGYTFGSGTRLTVV.

The J gene is TRBJ2-7, the V gene TRBV28, with a possible D match to TRBD2 (6 bases). This CDR3 region has 14 residues. CDR1 MDHEN and CDR2 SYDVKM come from the germline V gene. The V gene lost 4 bases and the J gene lost 3 bases, with 13 bases spanning the gap. The CDR3, as DNA: TGTGCCAGCAGTTCGGGGGACCCTTTCTACGAGCAGTACGTC. Its translation: CASSSGDPFYEQYV.

The chain combines TRBV5-1 with TRBJ2-3; 14 bases line up with TRBD2. The CDR3 has 16 amino acids. In germline, CDR1 is SGHRS, CDR2 YFSETQ. Losses at the gene ends were 7 bases for V and 1 base for J; bases not matched to a gene: 5. The chain's CDR3 is CASGTSGGPRTDTQYF. Written as DNA, the CDR3 is TGCGCCAGCGGGACTAGCGGGGGTCCTCGCACAGATACGCAGTATTTT. Complete variable domain (other parts from reference TRBV5-1 and TRBJ2-3): KAGVTQTPRYLIKTRGQQVTLSCSPISGHRSVSWYQQTPGQGLQFLFEYFSETQRNKGNFPGRFSGRQFSNSRSEMNVSTLELGDSALYLCASGTSGGPRTDTQYFGPGTRLTVL.

The chain combines TRBV4-3 with TRBJ1-6, with D possibly TRBD1 on 6 matching bases. Per the germline V gene, CDR1 is LGHNA and CDR2 is YSLEER. This CDR3 is 15 amino acids long. V was trimmed by 0 bases and J by 7 bases, leaving 10 bases between them. The CDR3 reads CASSQEGQDNSPLHF. CDR3 DNA sequence: TGCGCCAGCAGCCAAGAGGGACAAGACAATTCACCCCTCCACTTT.